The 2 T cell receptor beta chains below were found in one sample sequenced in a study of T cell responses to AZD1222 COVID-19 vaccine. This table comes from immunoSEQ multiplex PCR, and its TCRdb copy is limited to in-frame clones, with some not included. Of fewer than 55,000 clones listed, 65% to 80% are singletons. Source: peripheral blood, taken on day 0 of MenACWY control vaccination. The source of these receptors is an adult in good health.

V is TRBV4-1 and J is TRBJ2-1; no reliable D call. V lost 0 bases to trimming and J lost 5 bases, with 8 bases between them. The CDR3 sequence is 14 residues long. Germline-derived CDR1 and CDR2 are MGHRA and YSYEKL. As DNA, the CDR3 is TGCGCCAGCAGCCAAGATTGGATAAACAATGAGCAGTTCTTC. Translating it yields CASSQDWINNEQFF.

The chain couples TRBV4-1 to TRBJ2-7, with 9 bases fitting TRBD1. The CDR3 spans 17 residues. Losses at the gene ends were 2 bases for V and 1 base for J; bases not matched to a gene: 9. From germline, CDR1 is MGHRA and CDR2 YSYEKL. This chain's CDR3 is CASSQRPGDRGSYEQYV. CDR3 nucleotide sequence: TGCGCCAGCAGCCAAAGGCCGGGAGACAGGGGGTCCTACGAGCAGTACGTC.